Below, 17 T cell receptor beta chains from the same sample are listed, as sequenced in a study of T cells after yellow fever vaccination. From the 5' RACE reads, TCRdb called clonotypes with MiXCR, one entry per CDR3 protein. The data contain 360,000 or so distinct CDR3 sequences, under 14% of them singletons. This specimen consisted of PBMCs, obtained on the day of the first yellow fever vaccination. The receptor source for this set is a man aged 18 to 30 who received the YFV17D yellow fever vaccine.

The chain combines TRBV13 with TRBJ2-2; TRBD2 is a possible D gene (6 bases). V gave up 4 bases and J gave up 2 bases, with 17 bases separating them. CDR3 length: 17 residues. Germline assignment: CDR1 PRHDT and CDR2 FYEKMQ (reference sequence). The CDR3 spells CASSSYLRGDNTGELFF. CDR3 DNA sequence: TGTGCCAGCAGCTCCTATTTGCGGGGAGATAACACCGGGGAGCTGTTTTTT.

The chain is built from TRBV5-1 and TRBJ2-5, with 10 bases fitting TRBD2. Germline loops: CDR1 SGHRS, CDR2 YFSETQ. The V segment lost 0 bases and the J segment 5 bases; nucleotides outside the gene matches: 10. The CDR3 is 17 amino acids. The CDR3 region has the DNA TGCGCCAGCAGCTTGGGGACTAGCGGCACGGTCCGGGAGACCCAGTACTTC. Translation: CASSLGTSGTVRETQYF.

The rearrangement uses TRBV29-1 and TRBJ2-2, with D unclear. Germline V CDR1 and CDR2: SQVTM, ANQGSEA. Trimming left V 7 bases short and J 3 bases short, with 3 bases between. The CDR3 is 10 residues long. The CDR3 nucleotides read TGCAGCGCTTACACCGGGGAGCTGTTTTTT. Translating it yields CSAYTGELFF.

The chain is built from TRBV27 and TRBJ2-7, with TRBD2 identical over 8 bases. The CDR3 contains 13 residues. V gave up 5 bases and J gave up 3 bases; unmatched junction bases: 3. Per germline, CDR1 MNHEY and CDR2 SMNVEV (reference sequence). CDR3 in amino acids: CASSLTSGYEQYV. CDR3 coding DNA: TGTGCCAGCAGTCTAACTAGCGGCTACGAGCAGTACGTC.

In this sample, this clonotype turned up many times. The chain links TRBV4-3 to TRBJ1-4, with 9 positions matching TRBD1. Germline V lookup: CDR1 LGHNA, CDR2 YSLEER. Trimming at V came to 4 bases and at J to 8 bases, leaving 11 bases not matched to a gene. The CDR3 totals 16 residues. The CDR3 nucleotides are TGCGCCAGCAGCCCAGATCCGGGACAGGGCGGCGAAAAACTGTTTTTT. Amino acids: CASSPDPGQGGEKLFF.

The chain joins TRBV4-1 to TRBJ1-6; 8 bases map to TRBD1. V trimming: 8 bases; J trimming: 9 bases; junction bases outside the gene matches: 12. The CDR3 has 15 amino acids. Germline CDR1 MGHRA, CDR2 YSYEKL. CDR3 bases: TGCGCCAGCCACTCCTTAGGACAGGGTTTTTCACCCCTCCACTTT. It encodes CASHSLGQGFSPLHF.

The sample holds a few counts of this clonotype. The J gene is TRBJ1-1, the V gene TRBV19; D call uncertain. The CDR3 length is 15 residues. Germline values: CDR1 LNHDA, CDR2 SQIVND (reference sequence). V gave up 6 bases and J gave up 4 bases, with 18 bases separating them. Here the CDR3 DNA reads TGTGCCAGTAGCCCGCTCACCGCGGGGTTCACTGAAGCTTTCTTT. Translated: CASSPLTAGFTEAFF.

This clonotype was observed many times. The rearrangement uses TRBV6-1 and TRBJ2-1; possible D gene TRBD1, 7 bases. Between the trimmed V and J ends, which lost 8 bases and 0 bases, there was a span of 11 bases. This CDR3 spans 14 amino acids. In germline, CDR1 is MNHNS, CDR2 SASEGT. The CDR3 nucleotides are TGTGCCAGCGGGCGGGACAGCTCCTACAATGAGCAGTTCTTC. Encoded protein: CASGRDSSYNEQFF.

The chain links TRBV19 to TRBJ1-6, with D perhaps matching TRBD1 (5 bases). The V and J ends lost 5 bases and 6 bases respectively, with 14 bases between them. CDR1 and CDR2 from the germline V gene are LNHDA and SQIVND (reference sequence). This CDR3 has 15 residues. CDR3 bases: TGTGCCAGTAGTCTTTCTGGGGGAGGTAATTCACCCCTCCACTTT. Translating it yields CASSLSGGGNSPLHF.

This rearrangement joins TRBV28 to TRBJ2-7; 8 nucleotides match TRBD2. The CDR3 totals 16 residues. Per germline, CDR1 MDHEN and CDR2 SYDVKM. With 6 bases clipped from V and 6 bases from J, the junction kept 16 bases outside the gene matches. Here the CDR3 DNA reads TGTGCCAGCAGCCTGGGTGATGTCGGGGGGGCTGGCGAGCAGTACGTC. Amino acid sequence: CASSLGDVGGAGEQYV.

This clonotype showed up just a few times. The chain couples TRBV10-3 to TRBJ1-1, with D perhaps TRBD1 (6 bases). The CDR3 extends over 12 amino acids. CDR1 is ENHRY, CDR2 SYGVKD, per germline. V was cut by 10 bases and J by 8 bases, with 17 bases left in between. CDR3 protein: CATAGTFSEAFF. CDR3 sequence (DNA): TGTGCCACGGCCGGGACATTTTCCGAAGCTTTCTTT.

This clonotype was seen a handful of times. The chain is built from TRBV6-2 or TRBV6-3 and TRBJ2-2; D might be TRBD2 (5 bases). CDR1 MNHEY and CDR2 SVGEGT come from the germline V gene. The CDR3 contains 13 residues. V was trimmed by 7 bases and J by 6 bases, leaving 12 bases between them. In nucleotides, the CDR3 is TGTGCCAGCACCGCGAGGGTTCCCGGGGAGCTGTTTTTT. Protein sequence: CASTARVPGELFF.

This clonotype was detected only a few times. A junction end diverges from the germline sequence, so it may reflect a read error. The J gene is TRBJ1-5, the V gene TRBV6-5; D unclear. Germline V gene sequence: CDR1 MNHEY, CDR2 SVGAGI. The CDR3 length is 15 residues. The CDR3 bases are TGTGCCAGCAGCTACTTCGGGGTAGGCAATCAGCCCCAGCATTTT. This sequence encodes CASSYFGVGNQPQHF.

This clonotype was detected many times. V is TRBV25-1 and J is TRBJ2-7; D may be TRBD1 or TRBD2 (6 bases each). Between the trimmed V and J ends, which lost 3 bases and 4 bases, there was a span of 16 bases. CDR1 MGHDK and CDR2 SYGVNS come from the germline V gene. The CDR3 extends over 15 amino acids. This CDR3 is CASSEHGGPRYEQYF. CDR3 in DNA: TGTGCCAGCAGTGAGCACGGGGGCCCAAGGTACGAGCAGTACTTC.

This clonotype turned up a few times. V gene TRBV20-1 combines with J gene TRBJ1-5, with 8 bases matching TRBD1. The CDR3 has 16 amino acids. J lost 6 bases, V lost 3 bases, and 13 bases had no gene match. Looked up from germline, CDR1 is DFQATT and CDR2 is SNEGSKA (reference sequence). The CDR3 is CSASSTGAGIVQPQHF. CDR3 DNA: TGCAGTGCTAGCTCGACAGGGGCCGGGATTGTTCAGCCCCAGCATTTT.

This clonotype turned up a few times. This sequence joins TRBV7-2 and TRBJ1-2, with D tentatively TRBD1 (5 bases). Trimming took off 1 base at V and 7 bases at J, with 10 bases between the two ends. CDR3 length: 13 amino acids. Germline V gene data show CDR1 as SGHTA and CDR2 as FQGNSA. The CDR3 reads CASSLDWGGGYTF. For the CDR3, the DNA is TGTGCCAGCAGCTTAGACTGGGGGGGTGGCTACACCTTC.

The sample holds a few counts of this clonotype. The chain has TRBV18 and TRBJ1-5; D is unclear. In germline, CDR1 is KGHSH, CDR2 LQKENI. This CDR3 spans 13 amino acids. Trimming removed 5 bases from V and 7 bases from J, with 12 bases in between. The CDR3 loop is CASSSGNGQPQHF. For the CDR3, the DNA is TGTGCCAGCTCATCGGGGAACGGCCAGCCCCAGCATTTT.